These T cell receptor beta chains were read from a single sample in a study of blood T cell repertoires in COVID-19. Only in-frame clones appear in the TCRdb table, and some are missing; sequencing was by immunoSEQ multiplex PCR. In the table there are around 120,000 clones, under 80% of which are singletons. Sequencing was performed on peripheral blood. The receptors were gathered from a man aged 50-60 years with acute or convalescent COVID-19. The CDR3 runs from the conserved cysteine through the conserved F or W. The D gene is left open where the match is weak. Size values are once, few and many counts, or a class for expanded clones, and some rows have none.

CDR3aa: CASSGLLADSSYNEQFF
CDR3nt: TGCGCCAGCAGCGGACTTCTAGCGGATAGCTCCTACAATGAGCAGTTCTTC
abundance: few
d_gene: TRBD2
v_gene: TRBV5-1
j_gene: TRBJ2-1

CDR3aa: CASRMGQNTGELFF
CDR3nt: TGTGCCAGCAGGATGGGACAGAACACCGGGGAGCTGTTTTTT
abundance: -
d_gene: -
v_gene: TRBV6-6
j_gene: TRBJ2-2

CDR3aa: CASSSSTGGASSGYTF
CDR3nt: TGCGCCAGCAGCTCTTCGACAGGGGGCGCGAGTAGCGGCTACACCTTC
abundance: -
d_gene: TRBD1
v_gene: TRBV5-1
j_gene: TRBJ1-2

CDR3aa: CASTWRPVNTEAFF
CDR3nt: TGTGCCAGCACCTGGAGACCTGTGAACACTGAAGCTTTCTTT
abundance: few
d_gene: -
v_gene: TRBV5-8
j_gene: TRBJ1-1

CDR3aa: CASSKRGGQAYEQYF
CDR3nt: TGTGCCAGCAGCAAGCGAGGCGGACAGGCCTACGAGCAGTACTTC
abundance: medium-sized
d_gene: -
v_gene: TRBV21-1
j_gene: TRBJ2-7

CDR3aa: CASSPPEGGEYNTEAFF
CDR3nt: TGTGCCAGCAGCCCGCCGGAGGGGGGGGAGTATAACACTGAAGCTTTCTTT
abundance: -
d_gene: -
v_gene: TRBV7-9
j_gene: TRBJ1-1

CDR3aa: CASSPGREAYEQYF
CDR3nt: TGTGCCAGCTCACCGGGCAGGGAGGCCTACGAGCAGTACTTC
abundance: -
d_gene: -
v_gene: TRBV18
j_gene: TRBJ2-7

CDR3aa: CSAEHQETQYF
CDR3nt: TGCAGTGCGGAGCATCAAGAGACCCAGTACTTC
abundance: few
d_gene: -
v_gene: TRBV20-1
j_gene: TRBJ2-5

CDR3aa: CASSQVGTEGFGAFF
CDR3nt: TGCGCCAGCAGCCAAGTAGGGACAGAGGGTTTTGGAGCTTTCTTT
abundance: -
d_gene: TRBD1
v_gene: TRBV4-1
j_gene: TRBJ1-1

CDR3aa: CAISAPTSGAYEQYF
CDR3nt: TGTGCCATCAGTGCGCCGACTAGCGGGGCATACGAGCAGTACTTC
abundance: many
d_gene: TRBD2
v_gene: TRBV10-3
j_gene: TRBJ2-7

CDR3aa: CASRGTGANSPLHF
CDR3nt: TGTGCCAGTAGGGGGACAGGGGCGAATTCACCCCTCCACTTT
abundance: -
d_gene: TRBD1
v_gene: TRBV19
j_gene: TRBJ1-6

CDR3aa: CSKGEREKIETQYF
CDR3nt: TGCAGCAAGGGGGAGCGGGAGAAAATTGAGACCCAGTACTTC
abundance: -
d_gene: TRBD2
v_gene: TRBV29-1
j_gene: TRBJ2-5

CDR3aa: CASSLRASGAVGDTQYF
CDR3nt: TGTGCCAGCAGTTTACGGGCTAGCGGGGCAGTAGGGGATACGCAGTATTTT
abundance: -
d_gene: TRBD2
v_gene: TRBV27
j_gene: TRBJ2-3

CDR3aa: CASTGGPSQPQHF
CDR3nt: TGTGCCAGCACTGGAGGGCCCAGTCAGCCCCAGCATTTT
abundance: -
d_gene: -
v_gene: TRBV6-5
j_gene: TRBJ1-5

CDR3aa: CASSPPRLTESYNSPLHF
CDR3nt: TGTGCCAGCAGTCCACCTCGACTTACCGAATCCTATAATTCACCCCTCCACTTT
abundance: -
d_gene: -
v_gene: TRBV6-6
j_gene: TRBJ1-6

CDR3aa: CASSGGTVVNIYEQYF
CDR3nt: TGTGCCAGCAGTGGCGGGACAGTAGTCAACATCTACGAGCAGTACTTC
abundance: -
d_gene: -
v_gene: TRBV28
j_gene: TRBJ2-7

CDR3aa: CASSRTSGAPLKGHTQYF
CDR3nt: TGTGCCAGCAGCCGGACTAGCGGGGCCCCCCTGAAAGGACATACGCAGTATTTT
abundance: once
d_gene: TRBD2
v_gene: TRBV5-4
j_gene: TRBJ2-3

CDR3aa: CASNAGGAFNEKLFF
CDR3nt: TGCGCCAGCAATGCAGGGGGCGCTTTTAATGAAAAACTGTTTTTT
abundance: -
d_gene: TRBD1
v_gene: TRBV5-1
j_gene: TRBJ1-4

CDR3aa: CASSQEVSGGAGEQFF
CDR3nt: TGTGCCAGCAGCCAAGAGGTTAGCGGGGGGGCCGGTGAGCAGTTCTTC
abundance: -
d_gene: TRBD2
v_gene: TRBV4-2
j_gene: TRBJ2-1

CDR3aa: CAWTPLYGTEAFF
CDR3nt: TGTGCCTGGACCCCACTTTATGGCACTGAAGCTTTCTTT
abundance: -
d_gene: -
v_gene: TRBV30
j_gene: TRBJ1-1

CDR3aa: CASSLGRDRGYAFF
CDR3nt: TGTGCCAGCAGCTTAGGAAGGGACAGGGGGTATGCTTTCTTT
abundance: -
d_gene: TRBD1
v_gene: TRBV13
j_gene: TRBJ1-1

CDR3aa: CASSLEREQFF
CDR3nt: TGTGCCAGTAGCTTAGAACGTGAGCAGTTCTTC
abundance: once
d_gene: -
v_gene: TRBV19
j_gene: TRBJ2-1

CDR3aa: CASSDVAGIGYTF
CDR3nt: TGTGCCAGTAGTGACGTGGCGGGGATTGGCTACACCTTC
abundance: once
d_gene: -
v_gene: TRBV19
j_gene: TRBJ1-2

CDR3aa: CASSMVEQGWANVLTF
CDR3nt: TGTGCCAGTAGTATGGTTGAACAGGGGTGGGCCAACGTCCTGACTTTC
abundance: -
d_gene: TRBD1
v_gene: TRBV19
j_gene: TRBJ2-6

CDR3aa: CASSSWDYFYEQYF
CDR3nt: TGTGCCAGCAGCTCTTGGGACTACTTCTACGAGCAGTACTTC
abundance: -
d_gene: TRBD2
v_gene: TRBV6-5
j_gene: TRBJ2-7

CDR3aa: CASSLDRSTDTQYF
CDR3nt: TGTGCCAGCAGCTTGGACAGGTCAACAGATACGCAGTATTTT
abundance: few
d_gene: -
v_gene: TRBV5-8
j_gene: TRBJ2-3

CDR3aa: CASSQDPTSDLKNIQYF
CDR3nt: TGCGCCAGCAGCCAAGATCCTACTAGCGACCTCAAAAACATTCAGTACTTC
abundance: -
d_gene: TRBD2
v_gene: TRBV4-1
j_gene: TRBJ2-4

CDR3aa: CASSQAGGELFF
CDR3nt: TGCGCCAGCAGCCAAGCAGGCGGGGAGCTGTTTTTT
abundance: few
d_gene: -
v_gene: TRBV4-1
j_gene: TRBJ2-2

CDR3aa: CATSTTGGPSDTQYF
CDR3nt: TGTGCCACCTCCACCACAGGGGGCCCCTCAGATACGCAGTATTTT
abundance: -
d_gene: TRBD1
v_gene: TRBV24-1
j_gene: TRBJ2-3

CDR3aa: CASSISVTDTQYF
CDR3nt: TGTGCCAGTAGTATATCAGTCACAGATACGCAGTATTTT
abundance: -
d_gene: -
v_gene: TRBV19
j_gene: TRBJ2-3

CDR3aa: CASSYNLAGVPEQYF
CDR3nt: TGTGCCAGCAGTTACAACCTAGCGGGAGTCCCTGAGCAGTACTTC
abundance: -
d_gene: TRBD2
v_gene: TRBV6-2/TRBV6-3
j_gene: TRBJ2-7

CDR3aa: CASSKLAYTDYEQYF
CDR3nt: TGTGCCAGCAGCAAACTAGCGTACACGGATTACGAGCAGTACTTC
abundance: -
d_gene: TRBD2
v_gene: TRBV7-8
j_gene: TRBJ2-7

CDR3aa: CASSLPEFVQFF
CDR3nt: TGTGCCAGCAGCTTACCGGAGTTTGTACAGTTCTTC
abundance: -
d_gene: -
v_gene: TRBV7-9
j_gene: TRBJ2-1

CDR3aa: CASSELVAGGQKETQYF
CDR3nt: TGTGCCAGCAGTGAACTCGTCGCGGGGGGGCAGAAAGAGACCCAGTACTTC
abundance: few
d_gene: TRBD2
v_gene: TRBV2
j_gene: TRBJ2-5

CDR3aa: CASSLAGQGVTDTQYF
CDR3nt: TGTGCCAGCAGCTTAGCGGGACAGGGGGTCACAGATACGCAGTATTTT
abundance: -
d_gene: TRBD1
v_gene: TRBV11-2
j_gene: TRBJ2-3

CDR3aa: CASSPPRGGGELFF
CDR3nt: TGTGCCAGCAGCCCCCCGAGGGGAGGGGGGGAGCTGTTTTTT
abundance: once
d_gene: TRBD2
v_gene: TRBV9
j_gene: TRBJ2-2

CDR3aa: CASSLAGGTGELFF
CDR3nt: TGCGCCAGCAGTTTAGCGGGAGGTACCGGGGAGCTGTTTTTT
abundance: -
d_gene: TRBD2
v_gene: TRBV5-1
j_gene: TRBJ2-2

CDR3aa: CASSQGMGTEAFF
CDR3nt: TGTGCCAGTAGTCAGGGGATGGGGACTGAAGCTTTCTTT
abundance: -
d_gene: -
v_gene: TRBV19
j_gene: TRBJ1-1

CDR3aa: CASSDPGVYNEQFF
CDR3nt: TGCGCCAGCAGTGACCCAGGGGTGTACAATGAGCAGTTCTTC
abundance: -
d_gene: -
v_gene: TRBV10-2
j_gene: TRBJ2-1

CDR3aa: CASSLERGTEQYF
CDR3nt: TGTGCCAGCAGCTTAGAACGCGGGACCGAGCAGTACTTC
abundance: -
d_gene: -
v_gene: TRBV7-3
j_gene: TRBJ2-7

CDR3aa: CASSAIGEDYTF
CDR3nt: TGTGCCAGCAGCGCCATAGGGGAGGACTACACCTTC
abundance: -
d_gene: -
v_gene: TRBV7-9
j_gene: TRBJ1-2